The 31 T cell receptor beta chains below come from one sample, sequenced in a study of blood T cell repertoires in COVID-19. Clones were sequenced by immunoSEQ multiplex PCR, and TCRdb holds only the in-frame ones, with some missing. The sample consists of 150,000 to 200,000 clones, about 85% of them appearing once. Input material: peripheral blood. Receptor source: a man between 65 and 79 years old with active or convalescent COVID-19.

The J gene is TRBJ2-7, the V gene TRBV2; 12 positions agree with TRBD2. This CDR3 spans 12 amino acids. With V trimmed by 8 bases and J by 4 bases, 0 bases remained unmatched. The germline V gene encodes CDR1 SNHLY and CDR2 FYNNEI. CDR3 amino acids: CASLAGGYEQYF. The DNA for the CDR3 is TGTGCCAGCCTAGCGGGAGGGTACGAGCAGTACTTC.

The chain uses TRBV27 and TRBJ2-7; 13 positions match TRBD2. J was trimmed by 4 bases and V by 6 bases; bases with no gene match: 3. The CDR3 length is 14 residues. CDR1 and CDR2 (germline): MNHEY, SMNVEV (reference sequence). The CDR3 bases are TGTGCCAGCAGGGGACTAGCGGGAAAGTACGAGCAGTACTTC. It encodes CASRGLAGKYEQYF.

V and J are TRBV7-2 and TRBJ1-1, with D possibly matching TRBD1 (5 bases). Between the trimmed V and J ends, which lost 5 bases and 6 bases, there was a span of 16 bases. The CDR3 is made up of 14 amino acids. Germline V gene data show CDR1 as SGHTA and CDR2 as FQGNSA. CDR3 DNA sequence: TGTGCCAGCAGCCCGCTCGGGGGGTTGGCTGAAGCTTTCTTT. This encodes CASSPLGGLAEAFF.

The J gene is TRBJ2-7, the V gene TRBV6-2 or TRBV6-3, with TRBD2 matching 7 bases. The CDR3 extends over 15 amino acids. After removal of 2 bases from V and 1 base from J, the junction contained 5 bases not matched to a gene. Germline loops: CDR1 MNHEY, CDR2 SVGEGT. The DNA of the CDR3 is TGTGCCAGCAGTTACGCGAGCGGGGCTTCCTACGAGCAGTACTTC. This gives the protein CASSYASGASYEQYF.

The chain couples TRBV20-1 to TRBJ2-7; no definite D call. The CDR3 totals 10 residues. Germline V gene data show CDR1 as DFQATT and CDR2 as SNEGSKA (reference sequence). CDR3 bases: TGCAGCGCGGCGAACGACGAGCAGTACTTC. Encoded protein: CSAANDEQYF.

Details on this clone: The same CDR3 is also encoded by other DNA sequences in this sample. The chain uses TRBV7-9 and TRBJ1-2; 8 bases align to TRBD1. J lost 4 bases, V lost 2 bases, and 3 bases had no gene match. This CDR3 has 14 amino acids. Germline values: CDR1 SEHNR, CDR2 FQNEAQ (reference sequence). The CDR3 DNA follows: TGTGCCAGCAGCTTAACAGGGGGGACCTATGGCTACACCTTC. Protein product: CASSLTGGTYGYTF.

This clone was recorded only once. The genes are TRBV21-1 and TRBJ1-6; TRBD1 is taken as the D call from the table, unchecked against the DNA. TRBV21-1 counts as a pseudogene. This CDR3 spans 17 amino acids. The CDR3 nucleotides read TGTGCCAGCAGCAAAGAGTTGAGGACAGAACCCAATTCACCCCTCCACTTT. This encodes CASSKELRTEPNSPLHF.

The CDR3 DNA follows: TGCGCCAGCAGCGCGGAAGATGAAAAACTGTTTTTT. Translating gives CASSAEDEKLFF. The chain joins TRBV5-1 to TRBJ1-4; D unclear. The germline CDR1 and CDR2 sequences are SGHRS and YFSETQ. V lost 4 bases, J lost 6 bases, and 7 bases lay in between. This CDR3 comprises 12 residues.

The rearrangement links TRBV7-9 to TRBJ1-5; 12 bases align to TRBD1. Germline CDR1 reads SEHNR; CDR2 reads FQNEAQ (reference sequence). V lost 4 bases to trimming and J lost 5 bases; unmatched junction nucleotides: 3. The CDR3 length is 15 residues. The CDR3 loop reads CASSWGTGGHQPQHF. CDR3 nucleotides: TGTGCCAGCAGCTGGGGGACAGGGGGCCATCAGCCCCAGCATTTT.

The rearrangement uses TRBV24-1 and TRBJ2-3; the D is unclear. The V end was cut by 0 bases, the J end by 4 bases, with 7 bases between. Germline CDR1 KGHDR, CDR2 SFDVKD. The CDR3 sequence is 14 residues long. CDR3 protein: CATSDLVQADTQYF. In DNA, the CDR3 is TGTGCCACCAGTGATTTGGTCCAGGCAGATACGCAGTATTTT.

The rearrangement links TRBV5-5 to TRBJ2-5; D unclear. V gave up 3 bases and J gave up 5 bases, with 5 bases separating them. The CDR3 runs to 11 residues. Germline lookup yields CDR1 SGHKS and CDR2 YYEKEE (reference sequence). The CDR3 spells CASSSVETQYF. As DNA, the CDR3 is TGTGCCAGCAGCTCAGTCGAGACCCAGTACTTC.

This clone is a singleton in its sample. This rearrangement joins TRBV4-1 to TRBJ2-7, with D perhaps matching TRBD1 (5 bases). The CDR3 is made up of 14 amino acids. The V end lost 2 bases, the J end lost 2 bases, and 10 bases lay between the germline ends. The germline V gene has CDR1 MGHRA and CDR2 YSYEKL. The CDR3 spells CASSQMGRTYEQYF. The CDR3, as DNA: TGCGCCAGCAGCCAAATGGGGCGGACCTACGAGCAGTACTTC.

The J gene is TRBJ1-6, the V gene TRBV6-5; D uncertain. V dropped 1 base and J dropped 6 bases, with 7 bases sitting between them. Germline assignment: CDR1 MNHEY and CDR2 SVGAGI. The CDR3 extends over 14 amino acids. The CDR3, as DNA: TGTGCCAGCAGTTACTTCACAATTAATTCACCCCTCCACTTT. It yields the protein CASSYFTINSPLHF.

The chain links TRBV3-1 (or the pseudogene TRBV3-2) to TRBJ1-2; D gene ambiguous. The CDR3 is made up of 13 amino acids. V was shortened by 4 bases and J by 6 bases, with 12 bases between the two germline ends. The germline CDR1 and CDR2 sequences are LGHDT and YNNKEL (reference sequence). CDR3 sequence (DNA): TGTGCCAGCAGCCTGTCTTTGGAGAATGGCTACACCTTC. It encodes CASSLSLENGYTF.

V gene TRBV5-1 combines with J gene TRBJ1-1, with a weak D call TRBD1 (6 bases). V gave up 5 bases and J gave up 2 bases, with 13 bases separating them. The CDR3 has 14 amino acids. Germline CDR1 is SGHRS and CDR2 is YFSETQ. CDR3 in amino acids: CASSPGDRNTEAFF. The DNA for the CDR3 is TGCGCCAGCAGTCCAGGGGATCGAAACACTGAAGCTTTCTTT. Full variable domain (rest looked up from reference TRBV5-1 and TRBJ1-1): KAGVTQTPRYLIKTRGQQVTLSCSPISGHRSVSWYQQTPGQGLQFLFEYFSETQRNKGNFPGRFSGRQFSNSRSEMNVSTLELGDSALYLCASSPGDRNTEAFFGQGTRLTVV.

The genes are TRBV2 and TRBJ2-1; TRBD1 might be the D (7 bases). The V gene lost 8 bases and the J gene lost 3 bases, with 14 bases spanning the gap. CDR3 length: 14 residues. From germline, CDR1 is SNHLY and CDR2 FYNNEI. The CDR3 sequence is CASRNRGGYNEQFF. The CDR3 nucleotides read TGTGCCAGCCGAAACAGGGGAGGCTACAATGAGCAGTTCTTC.

The chain employs TRBV7-2 and TRBJ2-1; TRBD2 matches 7 bases. Germline V CDR1 and CDR2: SGHTA, FQGNSA. The CDR3 contains 15 residues. Trimming at V came to 5 bases and at J to 5 bases, leaving 9 bases not matched to a gene. The CDR3 nucleotides are TGTGCCAGCAGCACGTCTAGCGGAGGAAACAATGAGCAGTTCTTC. Translated: CASSTSSGGNNEQFF.

This chain connects TRBV5-1 to TRBJ2-7, with D possibly matching TRBD2 (6 bases). CDR1 is SGHRS, CDR2 YFSETQ, per germline. The CDR3 sequence is 12 residues long. The V end lost 4 bases, the J end lost 5 bases, and 10 bases lay between the germline ends. Written as DNA, the CDR3 is TGCGCCAGCAGCACAGGACTACACGAGCAGTACTTC. Translating it yields CASSTGLHEQYF.

The chain combines TRBV9 with TRBJ2-1; 9 nucleotides agree with TRBD2. Germline lookup yields CDR1 SGDLS and CDR2 YYNGEE. V was clipped by 4 bases and J by 7 bases; unmatched bases: 15. CDR3 size: 17 residues. This chain's CDR3 is CASSTTRSGSRWNEQFF. As DNA, the CDR3 is TGTGCCAGCAGCACAACCCGTAGCGGGAGTCGGTGGAATGAGCAGTTCTTC.

This clone was recorded once. The rearrangement uses TRBV5-1 and TRBJ2-3, with a possible D match to TRBD1 (5 bases). The germline CDR1 and CDR2 sequences are SGHRS and YFSETQ. Trimming stripped 0 bases from V and 0 bases from J, with 8 bases between. This CDR3 region has 15 residues. The CDR3 spells CASSLDSGSTDTQYF. CDR3 nucleotides: TGCGCCAGCAGCTTGGACTCAGGGAGCACAGATACGCAGTATTTT.

This chain joins TRBV29-1 and TRBJ1-1, with 8 bases aligning to TRBD1. CDR1 and CDR2 (germline): SQVTM, ANQGSEA. Unmatched junction bases numbered 8, after V lost 5 bases and J lost 3 bases. The CDR3 totals 14 residues. CDR3 amino acids: CSVRPGGEDTEAFF. For the CDR3, the DNA is TGCAGCGTTCGTCCAGGGGGCGAGGACACTGAAGCTTTCTTT.

CDR3 in amino acids: CASSQDPQGYNEQFF. The CDR3 nucleotides are TGCGCCAGCAGCCAAGATCCCCAGGGATACAATGAGCAGTTCTTC. The chain is built from TRBV4-3 and TRBJ2-1, with D possibly TRBD1 on 5 matching bases. Trimming stripped 0 bases from V and 4 bases from J, with 10 bases between. The CDR3 runs 15 residues. The germline gives CDR1 LGHNA, CDR2 YSLEER.

J is TRBJ2-5 and V is TRBV6-2 or TRBV6-3; tentative D call: TRBD2 (5 bases). Germline values: CDR1 MNHEY, CDR2 SVGEGT. The CDR3 contains 13 residues. Trimming pared 5 bases from V and 2 bases from J, leaving 9 bases between. CDR3 DNA sequence: TGTGCCAGCAGTAAAAGCGGACAAGAGACCCAGTACTTC. This translates into CASSKSGQETQYF.

The chain has TRBV6-2 or TRBV6-3 and TRBJ2-1; D is perhaps TRBD1 (7 bases). Trimming cost V 4 bases and J 0 bases, with 10 bases left between them. The V gene's germline CDR1 is MNHEY and CDR2 SVGEGT. The CDR3 runs 15 residues. The CDR3 here is CASSSQGGSYNEQFF. The CDR3 region has the DNA TGTGCCAGCAGTTCCCAGGGGGGCTCCTACAATGAGCAGTTCTTC.

The rearrangement links TRBV4-1 to TRBJ2-1, with TRBD2 as a possible D gene (5 bases). The CDR3 extends over 14 amino acids. V was trimmed by 4 bases and J by 4 bases, leaving 11 bases between them. Germline V CDR1 and CDR2: MGHRA, YSYEKL. CDR3 residues: CASSLRGAYNEQFF. In nucleotides, the CDR3 is TGCGCCAGCAGCCTTCGGGGAGCGTACAATGAGCAGTTCTTC.

V gene TRBV20-1 combines with J gene TRBJ1-4; D is possibly TRBD1 (5 bases). Per germline, CDR1 DFQATT and CDR2 SNEGSKA (reference sequence). CDR3 length equals 11 residues. Trimming left V 3 bases short and J 13 bases short, with 12 bases between. The CDR3 DNA reads as TGCAGTGCTAGGGCCCCCGGGGGACTGTTTTTT. This codes for CSARAPGGLFF.

The chain combines TRBV13 with TRBJ2-5; D unclear. CDR3 size: 11 residues. The V gene lost 1 base and the J gene lost 5 bases, with 2 bases spanning the gap. Germline V lookup: CDR1 PRHDT, CDR2 FYEKMQ (reference sequence). The CDR3 loop is CASSLAETQYF. DNA of the CDR3: TGTGCCAGCAGCTTAGCGGAGACCCAGTACTTC.

The chain employs TRBV27 and TRBJ2-7, with 9 nucleotides matching TRBD1. Losses at the gene ends were 7 bases for V and 7 bases for J; bases not matched to a gene: 14. The CDR3 length is 15 residues. CDR1 is MNHEY, CDR2 SMNVEV, per germline (reference sequence). This CDR3 is CASTPGYGTGLEQYF. As DNA, the CDR3 is TGTGCCAGCACCCCAGGGTACGGGACAGGGCTGGAGCAGTACTTC.

For the CDR3, the DNA is TGTGCCAGCAGCTTAGCCCCTAGTCTAACGCAGTATTTT. Protein sequence: CASSLAPSLTQYF. The rearrangement uses TRBV11-3 and TRBJ2-3; no reliable D call. The ends were cut back, 1 base at V and 9 bases at J, with 11 bases in the middle. CDR3 length: 13 amino acids. Germline V CDR1 and CDR2: SGHNT, YENEEA.

This sequence joins TRBV18 and TRBJ2-1, with 12 bases fitting TRBD2. J was trimmed by 4 bases and V by 5 bases; bases with no gene match: 6. Germline V CDR1 and CDR2: KGHSH, LQKENI. The CDR3 has 16 residues. The CDR3 nucleotides are TGTGCCAGCTCAGGAATGACTAGCGGGAGATACAATGAGCAGTTCTTC. Protein product: CASSGMTSGRYNEQFF. The complete variable domain, with remaining parts taken from reference TRBV18 and TRBJ2-1, reads NAGVMQNPRHLVRRRGQEARLRCSPMKGHSHVYWYRQLPEEGLKFMVYLQKENIIDESGMPKERFSAEFPKEGPSILRIQQVVRGDSAAYFCASSGMTSGRYNEQFFGPGTRLTVL.

This chain connects TRBV7-9 to TRBJ1-4, with TRBD1 matching over 7 bases. V was clipped by 5 bases and J by 6 bases; unmatched bases: 9. The V gene's germline CDR1 is SEHNR and CDR2 FQNEAQ (reference sequence). The CDR3 runs to 15 residues. The CDR3 loop reads CASSPTGVRDEKLFF. CDR3 nucleotides: TGTGCCAGCAGCCCTACAGGGGTGCGGGATGAAAAACTGTTTTTT.